The sequence of this TCR beta chain was determined in a study of blood T cell repertoires in COVID-19. V lost 4 bases, J lost 2 bases, and 4 bases stayed unmatched. CDR1 is SGHVS, CDR2 FQNEAQ, per germline. The length of the CDR3 is 14 residues. The method was immunoSEQ multiplex PCR; TCRdb's version includes in-frame clones alone and lacks a portion of them. The table includes 250,000 to 350,000 clones, approximately 90% detected once. This TCR derives from a woman in her fifties or sixties with acute or convalescent COVID-19. Sequenced: peripheral blood. V and J are TRBV7-8 and TRBJ2-7; 8 nucleotides match TRBD1. CDR3 sequence reads: CASSWGTGPYEQYF. The CDR3 nucleotides read TGTGCCAGCAGCTGGGGGACAGGCCCCTACGAGCAGTACTTC.